The next 28 T cell receptor beta chains were all read from a single sample in a study of blood T cell repertoires in COVID-19. Assay: immunoSEQ multiplex PCR; the TCRdb copy retains only in-frame clones and omits some. The data show fewer than 350,000 clones, about 90% seen once. The sequencing input was PBMCs or T cells enriched from blood (not recorded which). These receptor sequences come from a woman in her late teens or twenties with acute COVID-19.

The CDR3 is CASSRGSRGTEAFF. In nucleotides, the CDR3 is TGTGCCAGCAGTAGGGGGAGCAGAGGGACTGAAGCTTTCTTT. V gene TRBV28 combines with J gene TRBJ1-1; possibly TRBD1 for D (6 bases). The CDR3 loop spans 14 amino acids. Trimming left V 5 bases short and J 5 bases short, with 15 bases between. Per the germline V gene, CDR1 is MDHEN and CDR2 is SYDVKM.

This clone has a single count. The chain recombines TRBV7-3 with TRBJ2-5; 13 nucleotides line up with TRBD2. J gave up 2 bases and V 4 bases, and 7 bases lay outside the gene matches. There are 17 residues in the CDR3. Germline loops: CDR1 SGHTA, CDR2 FQGTGA. CDR3 coding DNA: TGTGCCAGCAGCTCCCAGGGACTAGCGGGAACTCAAGAGACCCAGTACTTC. This sequence encodes CASSSQGLAGTQETQYF.

The chain recombines TRBV27 with TRBJ1-2; 8 bases align to TRBD1. The V gene's germline CDR1 is MNHEY and CDR2 SMNVEV (reference sequence). V lost 5 bases, J lost 5 bases, and 4 bases stayed unmatched. This CDR3 has 13 residues. CDR3 nucleotide sequence: TGTGCCAGCAGTCCAGGGGGCCAATATGGCTACACCTTC. Encoded protein: CASSPGGQYGYTF.

The genes are TRBV28 and TRBJ2-5; TRBD1 matches at 7 bases. V trimming: 6 bases; J trimming: 2 bases; junction bases outside the gene matches: 9. The CDR3 has 15 amino acids. Germline V gives CDR1 MDHEN, CDR2 SYDVKM. Written as DNA, the CDR3 is TGTGCCAGCAGCCAAGGGGGCCACGTGCAAGAGACCCAGTACTTC. It yields the protein CASSQGGHVQETQYF.

This clone was counted at least ten times. The rearrangement joins TRBV4-1 to TRBJ2-7; the match to TRBD2 covers 15 bases. Germline V gene sequence: CDR1 MGHRA, CDR2 YSYEKL. The V segment lost 3 bases and the J segment 1 base; nucleotides outside the gene matches: 10. CDR3 size: 19 residues. The CDR3 loop is CASSQGTGLAGGFSYEQYF. In DNA, the CDR3 is TGCGCCAGCAGCCAGGGAACGGGACTAGCGGGAGGTTTTTCCTACGAGCAGTACTTC.

The count of this clone is one. V is TRBV2 and J is TRBJ2-7; a weak D match, TRBD2 (5 bases). There are 12 residues in the CDR3. The ends were cut back, 9 bases at V and 3 bases at J, with 12 bases in the middle. Germline lookup yields CDR1 SNHLY and CDR2 FYNNEI. The CDR3 DNA sequence: TGTGCCAGATCCGCCGGGGACTACGAGCAGTACTTC. Its protein product is CARSAGDYEQYF.

The V call is TRBV27, the J call TRBJ2-2; 12 nucleotides align to TRBD2. From germline, CDR1 is MNHEY and CDR2 SMNVEV (reference sequence). CDR3 size: 17 residues. With V trimmed by 5 bases and J by 6 bases, 10 bases remained unmatched. CDR3 in amino acids: CASSGSWGTSGPGELFF. CDR3 sequence (DNA): TGTGCCAGCAGTGGGTCCTGGGGGACTAGCGGGCCCGGGGAGCTGTTTTTT.

The chain recombines TRBV5-1 with TRBJ2-1, with 15 bases that match TRBD2. The CDR3 extends over 17 amino acids. V lost 4 bases to trimming and J lost 5 bases; unmatched junction nucleotides: 7. Per the germline V gene, CDR1 is SGHRS and CDR2 is YFSETQ. The CDR3 nucleotides read TGCGCCAGCAGCACGGGACTAGCGGGAGGAAGAGACAATGAGCAGTTCTTC. Protein product: CASSTGLAGGRDNEQFF.

The chain couples TRBV27 to TRBJ2-1; TRBD2 agrees at 14 bases. The ends lost 3 bases at V and 8 bases at J; junction bases unmatched: 3. CDR1 is MNHEY and CDR2 is SMNVEV in the germline V gene (reference sequence). This CDR3 region has 15 residues. The CDR3 loop is CASSFGTSGSDEQFF. The DNA of the CDR3 is TGTGCCAGCAGTTTTGGGACTAGCGGGAGTGATGAGCAGTTCTTC.

This clone came up once. The J gene is TRBJ2-1, the V gene TRBV28; TRBD2 aligns across 9 bases. V lost 5 bases and J lost 0; bases outside the gene matches: 8. Per germline, CDR1 MDHEN and CDR2 SYDVKM. The CDR3 loop spans 17 amino acids. The CDR3 DNA reads TGTGCCAGCAGTCGGTGGGCGGGAGGGCCCTCCTACAATGAGCAGTTCTTC. This encodes CASSRWAGGPSYNEQFF.

The chain couples TRBV7-2 to TRBJ1-1; perhaps TRBD1 as D (5 bases). V shed 8 bases and J shed 7 bases, with 14 bases lying between them. The CDR3 length is 12 residues. Per germline, CDR1 SGHTA and CDR2 FQGNSA. CDR3 residues: CASGFSTDEAFF. The CDR3 coding sequence is TGTGCCAGCGGTTTCTCGACAGATGAAGCTTTCTTT.

The chain couples TRBV7-9 to TRBJ1-4; 11 bases align to TRBD1. Germline assignment: CDR1 SEHNR and CDR2 FQNEAQ (reference sequence). Trimming cost V 5 bases and J 0 bases; bases outside gene matches: 5. This CDR3 has 17 amino acids. The CDR3 here is CASSRGQGAATNEKLFF. The CDR3 DNA follows: TGTGCCAGCAGCAGAGGACAGGGGGCAGCAACTAATGAAAAACTGTTTTTT.

The V call is TRBV7-8, the J call TRBJ2-3; 8 bases line up with TRBD1. This CDR3 is 16 amino acids long. The V gene end was trimmed by 5 bases and the J gene end by 0 bases; junction bases not matched to a gene: 7. CDR1 and CDR2 (germline): SGHVS, FQNEAQ. CDR3 nucleotides: TGTGCCAGCAGCCTATTCCGGGACAGGAGCACAGATACGCAGTATTTT. Protein: CASSLFRDRSTDTQYF.

J is TRBJ2-5 and V is TRBV5-5; D not resolved. The CDR3 length is 15 residues. In germline, CDR1 is SGHKS, CDR2 YYEKEE (reference sequence). Trimming cost V 0 bases and J 5 bases, with 14 bases left between them. CDR3 DNA sequence: TGTGCCAGCAGCTTGGCGCTCCATACCGGGGAGACCCAGTACTTC. Translating gives CASSLALHTGETQYF.

The chain recombines TRBV24-1 with TRBJ2-5; 9 positions match TRBD1. Germline trimming cut 3 bases from V and 5 bases from J; bases unmatched to any gene: 12. The length of the CDR3 is 17 residues. Germline CDR1 reads KGHDR; CDR2 reads SFDVKD. This CDR3 is CATSDGTGPKTLETQYF. The CDR3 region has the DNA TGTGCCACCAGTGATGGGACAGGGCCGAAAACTTTGGAGACCCAGTACTTC.

In its sample, this clone was seen a few times. This chain's CDR3 is CASSTRRENTIYF. Written as DNA, the CDR3 is TGTGCCAGCAGCACACGCCGGGAAAACACCATATATTTT. This rearrangement joins TRBV9 to TRBJ1-3; no clear D. V lost 4 bases and J lost 6, with 11 bases in between. The CDR3 runs 13 residues. The germline gives CDR1 SGDLS, CDR2 YYNGEE.

The chain combines TRBV4-2 with TRBJ1-2; 7 bases map to TRBD1. The J segment lost 6 bases and the V segment lost 0 bases, leaving 13 bases of the junction unmatched. CDR3 length: 17 amino acids. Germline V gene lookup returns CDR1 LGHNA and CDR2 YNFKEQ. CDR3 DNA sequence: TGTGCCAGCAGCCAAGATACAAGTGACAGGGAGAAAGATGGCTACACCTTC. This encodes CASSQDTSDREKDGYTF.

V gene TRBV24-1 combines with J gene TRBJ1-5, with D maybe TRBD1 (6 bases). Germline V gives CDR1 KGHDR, CDR2 SFDVKD. V gave up 3 bases and J gave up 6 bases, with 11 bases separating them. The CDR3 contains 14 residues. DNA for the CDR3: TGTGCCACCAGTGATGAGGGAGGGGGTCAGCCCCAGCATTTT. Protein: CATSDEGGGQPQHF.

The chain combines TRBV28 with TRBJ2-6; TRBD1 agrees at 8 bases. The CDR3 totals 16 residues. Germline assignment: CDR1 MDHEN and CDR2 SYDVKM. V shed 1 base, J shed 2 bases, and the junction held 1 base outside the gene matches. Here the CDR3 reads CASSLSDRAGANVLTF. For the CDR3, the DNA is TGTGCCAGCAGTTTATCGGACAGGGCTGGGGCCAACGTCCTGACTTTC.

This clone was seen a single time. This CDR3 is CASRTGTGVYNEQFF. The CDR3 DNA reads TGTGCCAGCAGAACCGGGACAGGGGTCTACAATGAGCAGTTCTTC. This chain connects TRBV6-5 to TRBJ2-1; 10 bases agree with TRBD1. This CDR3 has 15 amino acids. Germline V gene sequence: CDR1 MNHEY, CDR2 SVGAGI. V shed 6 bases and J 3 bases; nucleotides not matched to a gene: 5.

This chain uses TRBV5-4 with TRBJ1-2, with D unclear. Trimming shortened V by 0 bases and J by 4 bases, and 4 bases separated the two germline ends. Germline lookup yields CDR1 SGHNT and CDR2 YYREEE (reference sequence). This CDR3 comprises 12 residues. The CDR3 DNA reads TGTGCCAGCAGCTTGGACACCTATGGCTACACCTTC. It yields the protein CASSLDTYGYTF.

V usage is TRBV28 and J usage is TRBJ1-5; unclear D gene. Germline CDR1 is MDHEN and CDR2 is SYDVKM. V gave up 2 bases and J gave up 3 bases, with 11 bases separating them. The CDR3 loop spans 15 amino acids. The CDR3 DNA sequence: TGTGCCAGCAGTTTAGATCAGGCCGCCAATCAGCCCCAGCATTTT. This encodes CASSLDQAANQPQHF.

The chain has TRBV10-1 and TRBJ2-3; 7 nucleotides agree with TRBD2. Looked up from germline, CDR1 is WNHNN and CDR2 is SYGVQD (reference sequence). V gave up 2 bases and J gave up 1 base; unmatched junction bases: 3. The CDR3 runs to 15 residues. CDR3 coding DNA: TGCGCCAGCAGTGAGGGTGGGGGGGGCACAGATACGCAGTATTTT. Translation gives CASSEGGGGTDTQYF.

This rearrangement joins TRBV15 to TRBJ2-2, with D perhaps TRBD1 (5 bases). This CDR3 region has 17 residues. Trimming removed 2 bases from V and 5 bases from J, with 18 bases in between. Germline CDR1 reads LNHNV; CDR2 reads YYDKDF (reference sequence). The CDR3 nucleotides are TGTGCCACCAGCAGATCTCAAGGGCAGGGAAAGACCGGGGAGCTGTTTTTT. Translation: CATSRSQGQGKTGELFF.

The J gene is TRBJ1-5, the V gene TRBV18, with TRBD1 as a possible D gene (5 bases). The CDR3 is made up of 14 amino acids. The germline CDR1 and CDR2 sequences are KGHSH and LQKENI. V was clipped by 4 bases and J by 3 bases, with 10 bases between them. The CDR3 nucleotides read TGTGCCAGCTCACTGGGGGGGTTCAATCAGCCCCAGCATTTT. Encoded protein: CASSLGGFNQPQHF.

V is TRBV15 and J is TRBJ1-6, with D possibly matching TRBD1 (5 bases). Trimming took 2 bases from V and 6 from J, leaving 17 bases between them. The CDR3 extends over 17 amino acids. CDR1 LNHNV and CDR2 YYDKDF come from the germline V gene (reference sequence). The CDR3 loop reads CATSRIKQGGVNSPLHF. CDR3 coding DNA: TGTGCCACCAGCAGAATTAAGCAGGGAGGCGTTAATTCACCCCTCCACTTT.

The chain has TRBV13 and TRBJ2-2; TRBD2 agrees at 10 bases. Germline CDR1 is PRHDT and CDR2 is FYEKMQ (reference sequence). The CDR3 has 16 residues. With 0 bases clipped from V and 7 bases from J, the junction kept 5 bases outside the gene matches. The DNA of the CDR3 is TGTGCCAGCAGCTTAGGAAAAGCGGGAGGGCGCGGGGAGCTGTTTTTT. Translated, it gives CASSLGKAGGRGELFF.

This rearrangement joins TRBV9 to TRBJ2-5; 9 bases are a match to TRBD1. The V and J ends lost 8 bases and 4 bases, in that order; junction bases with no gene match: 15. Germline values: CDR1 SGDLS, CDR2 YYNGEE. This CDR3 has 16 residues. In DNA form, the CDR3 reads TGTGCCAGTACCAAAGACTCGGGACAGGGTGCAGAGACCCAGTACTTC. Residues: CASTKDSGQGAETQYF. Variable domain in full (rest from reference TRBV9 and TRBJ2-5): DSGVTQTPKHLITATGQRVTLRCSPRSGDLSVYWYQQSLDQGLQFLIQYYNGEERAKGNILERFSAQQFPDLHSELNLSSLELGDSALYFCASTKDSGQGAETQYFGPGTRLLVL.